The clone carrying this T cell receptor (beta chain) was seen a few times. Clones were sequenced by immunoSEQ multiplex PCR, and TCRdb holds only the in-frame ones, with some missing. The profile shows about 45,000 clones, 86% of them singletons. Germline lookup yields CDR1 LNHDA and CDR2 SQIVND (reference sequence). There are 12 residues in the CDR3. Deletions cut 2 bases from V and 4 bases from J, with 4 bases between. The data stem from a study of blood T cell repertoires in COVID-19. Study-wide background: The study drew acute and convalescent COVID-19 samples from the United States, Italy and Spain.

The sequenced sample consisted of peripheral blood. The sequence was obtained from a human donor in a cohort sampled during active COVID-19. The chain couples TRBV19 to TRBJ2-3; no firm D call. The DNA of the CDR3 is TGTGCCAGTAGTATATGGCCAGATACGCAGTATTTT. Its protein is CASSIWPDTQYF.